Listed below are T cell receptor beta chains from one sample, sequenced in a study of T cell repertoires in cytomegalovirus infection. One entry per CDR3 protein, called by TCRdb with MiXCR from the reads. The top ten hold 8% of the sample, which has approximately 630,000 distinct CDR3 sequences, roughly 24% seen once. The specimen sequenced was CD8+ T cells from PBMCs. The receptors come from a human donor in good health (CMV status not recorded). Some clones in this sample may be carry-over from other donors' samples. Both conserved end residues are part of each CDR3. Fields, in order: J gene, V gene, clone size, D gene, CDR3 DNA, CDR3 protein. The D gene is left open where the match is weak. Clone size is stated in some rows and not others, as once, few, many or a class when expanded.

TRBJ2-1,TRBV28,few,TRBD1,TGTGCCAGCAGCAACAGGGGCGTTTACAATGAGCAGTTCTTC,CASSNRGVYNEQFF
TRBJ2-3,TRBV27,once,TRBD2,TGTGTCAGCAGTTTATCAACCCCATGGGGAGGGGTTGGGTTGGATACGCAGTATTTT,CVSSLSTPWGGVGLDTQYF
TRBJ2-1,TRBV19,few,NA,TGTGCCAGTAAGGCGGGGTACTCCTACAATGAGCAGTTCTTC,CASKAGYSYNEQFF
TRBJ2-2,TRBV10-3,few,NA,TGTGCCATCAGTCCAGAGGGGTCCGCGAACACCGGGGAGCTGTTTTTT,CAISPEGSANTGELFF
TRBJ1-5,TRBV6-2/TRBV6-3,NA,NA,TGTGCCAGCAGTCTTGCAGGGGTTGATCAGCCCCAGCATTTT,CASSLAGVDQPQHF
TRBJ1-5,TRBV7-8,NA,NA,TGTGCCAGCAGCTTGGGCGTCGGGACTCAGCCCCAGCATTTT,CASSLGVGTQPQHF
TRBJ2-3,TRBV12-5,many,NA,TGTGCTAGTGGTTTCTTCGCGGAGTTGACAGATACGCAGTATTTT,CASGFFAELTDTQYF
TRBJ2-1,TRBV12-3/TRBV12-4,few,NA,TGTGCCAGCAGTTTAGTGGGCGCCGGACCCAATGAGCAGTTCTTC,CASSLVGAGPNEQFF
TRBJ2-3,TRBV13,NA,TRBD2,TGTGCCAGCAGCTTAAGACTAGCGGAGGAGGATACGCAGTATTTT,CASSLRLAEEDTQYF
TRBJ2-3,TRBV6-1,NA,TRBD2,TGTGCCAGCAACGCGGGGGTTAGCACAGATACGCAGTATTTT,CASNAGVSTDTQYF
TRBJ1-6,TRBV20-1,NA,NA,TGCAGTGCTAGCTTGGTTGGGGGAGGAGGACCCCTCCACTTT,CSASLVGGGGPLHF
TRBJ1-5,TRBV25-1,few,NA,TGTGCCAGCAGTGATTCGCAGGAGACTTACAATCAGCCCCAGCATTTT,CASSDSQETYNQPQHF
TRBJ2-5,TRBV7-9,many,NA,TGTGCCAGCAGCTTAGACACCGAAAAAGAGACCCAGTACTTC,CASSLDTEKETQYF
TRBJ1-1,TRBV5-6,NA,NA,TGTGCCAGCAGCTCGCTGGCGGGGCCTGAAGCTTTCTTT,CASSSLAGPEAFF
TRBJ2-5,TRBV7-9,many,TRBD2,TGTGCCAGCAGCACGATATCCCGACTAGCGGGGGGACAAGAGACCCAGTACTTC,CASSTISRLAGGQETQYF
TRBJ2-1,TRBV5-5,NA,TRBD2,TGTGCCAGCAGCTTTGGGGGGGGATCGGGGAATGAGCAGTTCTTC,CASSFGGGSGNEQFF
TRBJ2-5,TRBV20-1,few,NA,TGCAGTGTAATTTTCCAGGCGGCTTACCAAGAGACCCAGTACTTC,CSVIFQAAYQETQYF
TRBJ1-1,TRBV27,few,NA,TGTGCCAGCACTCGGGGTAATATGAACACTGAAGCTTTCTTT,CASTRGNMNTEAFF
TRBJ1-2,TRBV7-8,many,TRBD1,TGTGCCAGCAGCTTTCCGGACAGGGCGCTGGAGGTTAACTATGGCTACACCTTC,CASSFPDRALEVNYGYTF
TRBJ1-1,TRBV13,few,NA,TGTGCCAGCAGCTTCTTCGGGGCTGAAGCTTTCTTT,CASSFFGAEAFF